Listed here are 2 T cell receptor beta chains from one sample, sequenced in a study of CD8 T cells in ankylosing spondylitis (dated 2017 in TCRdb). The study at large found these results: Blood from ankylosing spondylitis patients appeared to be characterized by a TCR beta motif made up of several highly homologous amino acid variants.

The protocol used for the library was 5' RACE. Sequencer: Illumina HiSeq 2500. The raw public reads went through TCRdb reprocessing: fastp at Q25, MiXCR clone calling, in-frame beta chains kept. Each CDR3 protein appears once, grouped with its most common genes and DNA. This sample gives 100,000 to 150,000 distinct CDR3 sequences in total; roughly 18% of them show up just once. 33% of the sample lies in the top ten. Antigens of these TCRs are unknown. Sequences were obtained from blood, either unsorted or a sorted T cell fraction (not recorded which). The origin of the receptors is a male donor with ankylosing spondylitis.

This chain joins TRBV6-1 and TRBJ2-1; 7 nucleotides agree with TRBD1. V lost 4 bases to trimming and J lost 8 bases; unmatched junction nucleotides: 5. Germline V gene lookup returns CDR1 MNHNS and CDR2 SASEGT. This CDR3 is built from 13 residues. CDR3 region: CASSGQGSDEQFF. DNA of the CDR3: TGTGCCAGCAGTGGACAGGGCTCTGATGAGCAGTTCTTC.

This clonotype was observed many times. The chain joins TRBV10-3 to TRBJ2-3; 7 bases are shared with TRBD2. Germline assignment: CDR1 ENHRY and CDR2 SYGVKD. J lost 5 bases, V lost 2 bases, and 13 bases had no gene match. The CDR3 loop spans 17 amino acids. The DNA of the CDR3 is TGTGCCATCAGTGAGCCGCGGGGGACGGGAGAAGAAGATACGCAGTATTTT. Translated, it gives CAISEPRGTGEEDTQYF.